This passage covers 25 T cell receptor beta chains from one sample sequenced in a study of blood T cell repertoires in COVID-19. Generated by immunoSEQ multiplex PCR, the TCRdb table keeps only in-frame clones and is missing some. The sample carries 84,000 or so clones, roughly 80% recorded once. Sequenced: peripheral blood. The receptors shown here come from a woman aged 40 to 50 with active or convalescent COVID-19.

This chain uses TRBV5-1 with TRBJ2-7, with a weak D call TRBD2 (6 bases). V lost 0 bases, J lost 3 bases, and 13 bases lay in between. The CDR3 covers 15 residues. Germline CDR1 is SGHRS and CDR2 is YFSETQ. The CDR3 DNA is TGCGCCAGCAGCTTGGATAGCGGTGGAAGCTACGAGCAGTACTTC. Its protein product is CASSLDSGGSYEQYF.

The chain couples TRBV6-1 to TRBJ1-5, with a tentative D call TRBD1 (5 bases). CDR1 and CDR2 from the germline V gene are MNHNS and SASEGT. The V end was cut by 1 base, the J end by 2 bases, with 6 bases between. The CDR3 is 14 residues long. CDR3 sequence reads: CASSEEGGNQPQHF. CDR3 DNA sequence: TGTGCCAGCAGTGAAGAAGGGGGCAATCAGCCCCAGCATTTT.

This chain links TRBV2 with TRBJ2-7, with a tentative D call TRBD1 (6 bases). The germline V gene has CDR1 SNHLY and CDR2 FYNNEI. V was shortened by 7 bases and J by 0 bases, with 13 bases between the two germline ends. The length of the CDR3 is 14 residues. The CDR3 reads CASKGHFNSYEQYF. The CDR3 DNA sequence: TGTGCCAGCAAGGGACATTTCAACTCCTACGAGCAGTACTTC.

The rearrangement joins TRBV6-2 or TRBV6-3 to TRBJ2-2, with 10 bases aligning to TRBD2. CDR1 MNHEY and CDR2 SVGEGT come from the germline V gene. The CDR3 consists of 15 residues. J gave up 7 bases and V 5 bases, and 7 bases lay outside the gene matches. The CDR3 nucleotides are TGTGCCAGCAGTCTTAGCGGGGGGCGTGGCGGGGAGCTGTTTTTT. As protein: CASSLSGGRGGELFF.

CDR3 in amino acids: CASSPGLAANTGELFF. CDR3 nucleotide sequence: TGTGCCAGCAGCCCAGGACTAGCGGCGAACACCGGGGAGCTGTTTTTT. This rearrangement joins TRBV7-3 to TRBJ2-2; 10 bases match TRBD2. CDR3 length equals 16 residues. CDR1 is SGHTA and CDR2 is FQGTGA in the germline V gene. Trimming at V came to 5 bases and at J to 0 bases, leaving 3 bases not matched to a gene.

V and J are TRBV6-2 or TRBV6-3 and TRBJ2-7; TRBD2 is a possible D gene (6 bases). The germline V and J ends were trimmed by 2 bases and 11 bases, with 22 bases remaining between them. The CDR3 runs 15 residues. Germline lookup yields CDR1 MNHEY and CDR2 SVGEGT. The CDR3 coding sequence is TGTGCCAGCAGTTACGTCGTCACCGGGACTGGAGGAGAGTACTTC. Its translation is CASSYVVTGTGGEYF.

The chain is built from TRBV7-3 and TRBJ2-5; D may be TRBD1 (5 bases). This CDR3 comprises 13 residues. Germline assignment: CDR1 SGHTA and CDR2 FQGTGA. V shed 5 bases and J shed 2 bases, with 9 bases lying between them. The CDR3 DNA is TGTGCCAGCAGCGCAGGGTTACAAGAGACCCAGTACTTC. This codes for CASSAGLQETQYF. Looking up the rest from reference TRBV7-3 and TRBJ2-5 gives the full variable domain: GAGVSQTPSNKVTEKGKYVELRCDPISGHTALYWYRQSLGQGPEFLIYFQGTGAADDSGLPNDRFFAVRPEGSVSTLKIQRTERGDSAVYLCASSAGLQETQYFGPGTRLLVL.

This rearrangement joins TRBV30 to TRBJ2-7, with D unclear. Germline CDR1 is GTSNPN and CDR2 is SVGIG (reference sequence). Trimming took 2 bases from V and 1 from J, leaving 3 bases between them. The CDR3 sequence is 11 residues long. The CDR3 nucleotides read TGTGCCTGGAGTTCGTCCTACGAGCAGTACTTC. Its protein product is CAWSSSYEQYF.

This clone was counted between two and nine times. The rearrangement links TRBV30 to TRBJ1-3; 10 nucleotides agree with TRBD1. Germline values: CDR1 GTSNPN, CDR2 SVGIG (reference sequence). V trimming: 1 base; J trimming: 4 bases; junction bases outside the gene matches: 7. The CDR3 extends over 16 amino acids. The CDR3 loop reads CAWSAPGTGAGNTIYF. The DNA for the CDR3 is TGTGCCTGGAGTGCCCCCGGGACAGGGGCCGGAAACACCATATATTTT.

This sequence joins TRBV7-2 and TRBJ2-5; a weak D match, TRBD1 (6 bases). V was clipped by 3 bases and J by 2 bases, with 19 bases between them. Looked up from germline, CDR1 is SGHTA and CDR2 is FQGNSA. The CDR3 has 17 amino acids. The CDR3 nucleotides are TGTGCCAGCAGCTTTGTTGGGGGCCGGACAGTACAAGAGACCCAGTACTTC. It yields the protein CASSFVGGRTVQETQYF. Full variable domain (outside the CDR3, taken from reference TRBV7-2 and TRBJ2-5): GAGVSQSPSNKVTEKGKDVELRCDPISGHTALYWYRQSLGQGLEFLIYFQGNSAPDKSGLPSDRFSAERTGGSVSTLTIQRTQQEDSAVYLCASSFVGGRTVQETQYFGPGTRLLVL.

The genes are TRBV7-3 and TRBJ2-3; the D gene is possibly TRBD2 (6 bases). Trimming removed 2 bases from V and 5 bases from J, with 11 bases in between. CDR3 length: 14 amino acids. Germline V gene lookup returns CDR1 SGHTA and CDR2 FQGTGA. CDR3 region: CASSLVDSGDTQYF. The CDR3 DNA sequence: TGTGCCAGCAGCTTAGTTGATAGCGGAGATACGCAGTATTTT.

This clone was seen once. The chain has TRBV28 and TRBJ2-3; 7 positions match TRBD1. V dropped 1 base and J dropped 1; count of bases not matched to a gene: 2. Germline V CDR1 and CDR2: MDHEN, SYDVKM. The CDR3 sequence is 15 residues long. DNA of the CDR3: TGTGCCAGCAGTTTATTGGGGACAGGCACAGATACGCAGTATTTT. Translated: CASSLLGTGTDTQYF.

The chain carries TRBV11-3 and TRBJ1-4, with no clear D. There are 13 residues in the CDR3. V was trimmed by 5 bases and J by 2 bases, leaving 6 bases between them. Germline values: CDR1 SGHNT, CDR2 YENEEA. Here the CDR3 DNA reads TGTGCCAGCAGCCCCGGGACTAATGAAAAACTGTTTTTT. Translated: CASSPGTNEKLFF.

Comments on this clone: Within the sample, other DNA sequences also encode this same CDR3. DNA of the CDR3: TGTGCCAGCTCACCCGGGACAGGAAATTCACCCCTCCACTTT. Translated, it gives CASSPGTGNSPLHF. The chain is built from TRBV18 and TRBJ1-6, with 8 bases matching TRBD1. The V segment lost 3 bases and the J segment 7 bases; nucleotides outside the gene matches: 2. The CDR3 covers 14 residues. Germline assignment: CDR1 KGHSH and CDR2 LQKENI.

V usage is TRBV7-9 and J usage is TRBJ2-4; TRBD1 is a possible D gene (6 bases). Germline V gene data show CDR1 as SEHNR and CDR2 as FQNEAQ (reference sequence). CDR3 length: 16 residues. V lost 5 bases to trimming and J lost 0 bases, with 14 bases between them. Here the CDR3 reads CASSPGQSLAKNIQYF. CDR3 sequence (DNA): TGTGCCAGCAGCCCTGGACAGTCATTAGCCAAAAACATTCAGTACTTC.

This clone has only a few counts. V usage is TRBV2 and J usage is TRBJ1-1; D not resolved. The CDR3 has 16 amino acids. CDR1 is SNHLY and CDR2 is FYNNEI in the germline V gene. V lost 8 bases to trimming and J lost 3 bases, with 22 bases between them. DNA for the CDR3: TGTGCCAGCCGAGATGAACGGGGAGTGGGAGACACTGAAGCTTTCTTT. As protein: CASRDERGVGDTEAFF.

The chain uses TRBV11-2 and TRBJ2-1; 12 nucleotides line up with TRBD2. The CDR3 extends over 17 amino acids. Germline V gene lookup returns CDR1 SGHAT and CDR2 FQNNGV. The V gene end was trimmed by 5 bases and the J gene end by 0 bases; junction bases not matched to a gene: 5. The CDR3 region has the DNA TGTGCCAGCAGCCGGACTAGCGGGGTAGCCTCCTACAATGAGCAGTTCTTC. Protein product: CASSRTSGVASYNEQFF.

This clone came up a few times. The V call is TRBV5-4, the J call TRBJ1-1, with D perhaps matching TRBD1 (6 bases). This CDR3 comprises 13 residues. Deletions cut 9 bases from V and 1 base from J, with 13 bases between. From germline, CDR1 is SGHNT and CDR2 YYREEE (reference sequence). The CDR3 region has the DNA TGTGCCACCAAGACAGGTGGGAACACTGAAGCTTTCTTT. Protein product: CATKTGGNTEAFF.

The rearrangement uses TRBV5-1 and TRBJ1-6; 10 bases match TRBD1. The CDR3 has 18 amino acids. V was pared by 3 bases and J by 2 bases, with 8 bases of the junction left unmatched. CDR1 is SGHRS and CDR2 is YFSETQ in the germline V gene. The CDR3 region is CASSSAPGQGTYNSPLHF. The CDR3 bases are TGCGCCAGCAGCTCCGCTCCGGGACAGGGGACCTATAATTCACCCCTCCACTTT.

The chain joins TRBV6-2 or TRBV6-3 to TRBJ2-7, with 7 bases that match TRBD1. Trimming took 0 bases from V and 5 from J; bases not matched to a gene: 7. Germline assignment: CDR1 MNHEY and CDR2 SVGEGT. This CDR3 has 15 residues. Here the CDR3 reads CASSYSGGAYDEQYF. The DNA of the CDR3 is TGTGCCAGCAGTTACTCAGGGGGCGCTTACGACGAGCAGTACTTC.

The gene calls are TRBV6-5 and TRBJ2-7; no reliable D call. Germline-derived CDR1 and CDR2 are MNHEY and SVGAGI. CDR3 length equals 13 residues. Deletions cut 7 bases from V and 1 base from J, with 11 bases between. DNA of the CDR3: TGTGCCAGCACCGAGACAAGTTCCTACGAGCAGTACTTC. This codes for CASTETSSYEQYF.

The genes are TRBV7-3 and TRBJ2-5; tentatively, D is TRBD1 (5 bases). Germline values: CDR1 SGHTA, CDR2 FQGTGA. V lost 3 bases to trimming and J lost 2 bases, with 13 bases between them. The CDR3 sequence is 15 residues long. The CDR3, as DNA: TGTGCCAGCAGCTTGGGATGGGGCCTACAAGAGACCCAGTACTTC. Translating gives CASSLGWGLQETQYF.

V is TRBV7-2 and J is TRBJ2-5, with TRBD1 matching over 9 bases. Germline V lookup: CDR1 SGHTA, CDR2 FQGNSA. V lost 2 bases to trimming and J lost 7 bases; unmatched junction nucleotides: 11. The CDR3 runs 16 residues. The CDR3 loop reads CASSLWELTGGVTQYF. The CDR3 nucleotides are TGTGCCAGCAGCTTATGGGAGTTGACAGGGGGGGTGACCCAGTACTTC.

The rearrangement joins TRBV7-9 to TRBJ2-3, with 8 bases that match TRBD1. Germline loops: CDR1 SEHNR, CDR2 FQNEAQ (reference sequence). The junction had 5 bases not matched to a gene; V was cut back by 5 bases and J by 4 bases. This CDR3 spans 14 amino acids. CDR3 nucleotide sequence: TGTGCCAGCAGCAAAACGACAGGGGCAGATACGCAGTATTTT. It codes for CASSKTTGADTQYF.

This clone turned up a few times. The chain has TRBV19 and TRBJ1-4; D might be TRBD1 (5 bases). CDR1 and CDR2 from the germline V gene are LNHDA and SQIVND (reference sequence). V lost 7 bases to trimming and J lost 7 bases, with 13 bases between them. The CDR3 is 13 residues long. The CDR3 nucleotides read TGTGCCAGTAAGAAGGGGCAGTTTGAAAAACTGTTTTTT. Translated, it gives CASKKGQFEKLFF.